This TCR beta chain was identified in a study of cytomegalovirus exposure and HLA in healthy donors. This CDR3 spans 17 amino acids. Germline CDR1 reads LNHNV; CDR2 reads YYDKDF (reference sequence). Trimming took 0 bases from V and 2 from J; bases not matched to a gene: 6. The PCR had 60 Vbeta and 13 Jbeta primers. Clones were sequenced by immunoSEQ multiplex PCR, and TCRdb holds only the in-frame ones, with some missing. The sample gives roughly 190,000 clones, 60% to 80% of which show up once; around 3% is in the top ten. The V call is TRBV15, the J call TRBJ2-1; 8 positions match TRBD2. This sequence was found in a man aged 40-49 years in good health and CMV-seronegative. Sequencing was carried out using PBMCs. Written as DNA, the CDR3 is TGTGCCACCAGCAGAGAGACCGCGGGACTAGCCTACAATGAGCAGTTCTTC. It codes for CATSRETAGLAYNEQFF. The full variable domain, rest sourced from reference TRBV15 and TRBJ2-1, is DAMVIQNPRYQVTQFGKPVTLSCSQTLNHNVMYWYQQKSSQAPKLLFHYYDKDFNNEADTPDNFQSRRPNTSFCFLDIRSPGLGDTAMYLCATSRETAGLAYNEQFFGPGTRLTVL.